The 28 T cell receptor beta chains listed next were all sequenced from one sample in a study of blood T cell repertoires in COVID-19 (dated by TCRdb to 2018 to 2021). Library preparation used the immunoSEQ multiplex PCR assay. TCRdb carries this immuneACCESS record with in-frame sequences only. Its versions omit some clonotypes, under half of them owing to an unresolved V gene in the studies checked, with the rest unexplained. For this sample the table gives some 260,000 clones, of which approximately 88% were detected only once. The ten largest clones capture 10% to 13% of the sample. Sequencing input: peripheral blood. The receptors originated from a woman aged 65 to 85 with COVID-19, enrolled during active disease.

V gene TRBV9 combines with J gene TRBJ2-5, with D possibly matching TRBD1 (6 bases). V lost 3 bases and J 1 base, leaving 10 bases between the germline ends. Germline V gene sequence: CDR1 SGDLS, CDR2 YYNGEE. The CDR3 length is 14 residues. CDR3 sequence reads: CASSAGQIQETQYF. For the CDR3, the DNA is TGTGCCAGCAGCGCCGGACAGATCCAAGAGACCCAGTACTTC.

This sequence joins TRBV28 and TRBJ1-5; TRBD1 agrees at 7 bases. CDR3 length equals 14 residues. The germline V gene has CDR1 MDHEN and CDR2 SYDVKM. V trimming: 6 bases; J trimming: 3 bases; junction bases outside the gene matches: 5. CDR3 sequence (DNA): TGTGCCAGCAGACTCGACAGGGACAATCAGCCCCAGCATTTT. The encoded protein is CASRLDRDNQPQHF.

The DNA of the CDR3 is TGTGCCAGTAGTAAGTCGTCCCAGGGGATCTACGAGCAGTACTTC. This encodes CASSKSSQGIYEQYF. The chain has TRBV19 and TRBJ2-7; a possible D gene is TRBD1 (6 bases). The CDR3 length is 15 residues. The germline V and J ends were trimmed by 4 bases and 3 bases, with 16 bases remaining between them. CDR1 LNHDA and CDR2 SQIVND come from the germline V gene (reference sequence).

J is TRBJ2-7 and V is TRBV27, with 11 nucleotides matching TRBD2. The CDR3 totals 16 residues. V shed 4 bases and J 3 bases; nucleotides not matched to a gene: 8. Germline CDR1 and CDR2: MNHEY and SMNVEV (reference sequence). CDR3 protein: CASSSKTSGTLYEQYF. CDR3 in DNA: TGTGCCAGCAGTTCCAAGACTAGCGGGACTCTCTACGAGCAGTACTTC.

The chain employs TRBV18 and TRBJ1-2, with D possibly being TRBD1 (5 bases). The CDR3 contains 13 residues. Germline V CDR1 and CDR2: KGHSH, LQKENI. Between the trimmed V and J ends, which lost 4 bases and 6 bases, there was a span of 12 bases. The CDR3 is CASSLRQLDGYTF. The CDR3 DNA reads TGTGCCAGCTCACTGCGACAGTTGGATGGCTACACCTTC.

The chain is built from TRBV3-1 (or the pseudogene TRBV3-2) and TRBJ1-2; D possibly corresponds to TRBD1 (5 bases). The length of the CDR3 is 14 residues. V lost 0 bases and J lost 7, with 12 bases in between. Germline assignment: CDR1 LGHDT and CDR2 YNNKEL (reference sequence). The CDR3 coding sequence is TGTGCCAGCAGCCAAGATGCCCAGGGAAGTGGCTACACCTTC. It codes for CASSQDAQGSGYTF.

The V gene is TRBV30, the J gene TRBJ1-4; D unresolved. V was trimmed by 4 bases and J by 4 bases, leaving 16 bases between them. The germline V gene has CDR1 GTSNPN and CDR2 SVGIG (reference sequence). This CDR3 comprises 15 residues. The CDR3 is CAWNSPGSLNEKLFF. CDR3 DNA: TGTGCCTGGAATTCACCGGGAAGCCTTAATGAAAAACTGTTTTTT.

J is TRBJ2-1 and V is TRBV21-1; the D call of TRBD2 is as the table states it, not checked on the DNA. TRBV21-1 is annotated as a pseudogene. The CDR3 has 13 residues. The CDR3 spells CASSRGLHNEQFF. DNA of the CDR3: TGTGCCAGCAGCCGGGGACTTCACAATGAGCAGTTCTTC.

This clone was seen just once. The chain uses TRBV6-2 or TRBV6-3 and TRBJ1-5; D unresolved. Trimming left V 3 bases short and J 0 bases short, with 6 bases between. Germline assignment: CDR1 MNHEY and CDR2 SVGEGT. The CDR3 runs 14 residues. The CDR3 sequence is CASSYPDSNQPQHF. The CDR3 DNA follows: TGTGCCAGCAGTTATCCAGATAGCAATCAGCCCCAGCATTTT.

This chain links TRBV5-4 with TRBJ1-2; no reliable D call. This CDR3 has 15 residues. Trimming stripped 1 base from V and 2 bases from J, with 12 bases between. Germline CDR1 SGHNT, CDR2 YYREEE (reference sequence). CDR3 region: CASSLTVHSNYGYTF. In DNA form, the CDR3 reads TGTGCCAGCAGCTTGACGGTCCATTCCAACTATGGCTACACCTTC.

The J gene is TRBJ2-2, the V gene TRBV6-2 or TRBV6-3, with 9 nucleotides matching TRBD1. The CDR3 extends over 14 amino acids. The junction had 5 bases not matched to a gene; V was cut back by 6 bases and J by 6 bases. Per germline, CDR1 MNHEY and CDR2 SVGEGT. The CDR3 sequence: CASSWTGDAGELFF. CDR3 DNA: TGTGCCAGCAGCTGGACAGGGGATGCCGGGGAGCTGTTTTTT.

The CDR3 spells CASSLRGTSSAHEQYF. In nucleotides, the CDR3 is TGTGCCAGCAGCTTAAGGGGTACCTCTAGCGCCCACGAGCAGTACTTC. The chain is built from TRBV7-8 and TRBJ2-7, with D maybe TRBD2 (6 bases). CDR1 SGHVS and CDR2 FQNEAQ come from the germline V gene. Trimming pared 2 bases from V and 5 bases from J, leaving 19 bases between. The CDR3 runs 16 residues.

The rearrangement joins TRBV6-5 to TRBJ2-1, with D maybe TRBD2 (5 bases). This CDR3 has 14 residues. Trimming cost V 3 bases and J 6 bases, with 12 bases left between them. The germline V gene has CDR1 MNHEY and CDR2 SVGAGI. As DNA, the CDR3 is TGTGCCAGCAGTTATCGGTCGGGGTTCAATGAGCAGTTCTTC. Translating gives CASSYRSGFNEQFF.

The V and J genes are TRBV3-1 (or the pseudogene TRBV3-2) and TRBJ1-2; a weak D match, TRBD1 (5 bases). The CDR3 is 14 amino acids. CDR1 is LGHDT, CDR2 YNNKEL, per germline (reference sequence). V was clipped by 3 bases and J by 8 bases, with 16 bases between them. The CDR3 sequence: CASSQDTTLSGYTF. CDR3 DNA sequence: TGTGCCAGCAGCCAGGACACAACCCTCTCAGGCTACACCTTC.

This chain joins TRBV11-3 and TRBJ2-7, with no clear D. Trimming stripped 3 bases from V and 4 bases from J, with 10 bases between. The CDR3 is made up of 13 amino acids. Germline V lookup: CDR1 SGHNT, CDR2 YENEEA. The DNA of the CDR3 is TGTGCCAGCAGCTTGAGCCAAACTTACGAGCAGTACTTC. Its translation: CASSLSQTYEQYF.

J is TRBJ2-3 and V is TRBV4-1, with 8 bases identical to TRBD1. The CDR3 consists of 17 residues. J lost 0 bases, V lost 0 bases, and 5 bases had no gene match. Looked up from germline, CDR1 is MGHRA and CDR2 is YSYEKL. CDR3: CASSQDETGDSTDTQYF. DNA of the CDR3: TGCGCCAGCAGCCAAGACGAGACAGGGGATAGCACAGATACGCAGTATTTT.

Only one count was recorded for this clone. This chain connects TRBV28 to TRBJ2-1; D is possibly TRBD2 (6 bases). The germline gives CDR1 MDHEN, CDR2 SYDVKM. Trimming shortened V by 3 bases and J by 7 bases, and 13 bases separated the two germline ends. The length of the CDR3 is 14 residues. CDR3 in amino acids: CASSLSAGRNEQFF. The CDR3 DNA reads TGTGCCAGCAGTTTGTCGGCAGGGAGGAATGAGCAGTTCTTC.

For the CDR3, the DNA is TGTGCCAGCAGCTCAGGAGCCGGGACAGGGGGCCAAGCTTTCTTT. Its translation is CASSSGAGTGGQAFF. The V and J genes are TRBV7-2 and TRBJ1-1, with 12 bases lining up with TRBD1. Per the germline V gene, CDR1 is SGHTA and CDR2 is FQGNSA. The CDR3 spans 15 residues. With 4 bases clipped from V and 9 bases from J, the junction kept 9 bases outside the gene matches.

This clone was found once. The chain combines TRBV5-1 with TRBJ1-5; no reliable D call. The CDR3 is 14 residues long. The V end lost 1 base, the J end lost 5 bases, and 10 bases lay between the germline ends. In germline, CDR1 is SGHRS, CDR2 YFSETQ. CDR3 region: CASSLSGQDQPQHF. The CDR3 nucleotides read TGCGCCAGCAGCTTGTCAGGCCAGGATCAGCCCCAGCATTTT.

This clone appeared once. This chain connects TRBV14 to TRBJ2-3, with D possibly matching TRBD2 (6 bases). Germline V gene data show CDR1 as SGHDN and CDR2 as FVKESK. Trimming took off 0 bases at V and 4 bases at J, with 14 bases between the two ends. The CDR3 contains 16 residues. CDR3 sequence reads: CASSQEGRGFPDTQYF. The CDR3 nucleotides read TGTGCCAGCAGCCAAGAAGGTCGGGGGTTCCCAGATACGCAGTATTTT.

The CDR3 loop reads CASSQDRLADQETQYF. In DNA form, the CDR3 reads TGTGCCAGCAGCCAAGATCGTCTAGCGGACCAAGAGACCCAGTACTTC. This chain links TRBV4-2 with TRBJ2-5; 7 bases align to TRBD2. V lost 0 bases to trimming and J lost 0 bases; unmatched junction nucleotides: 4. Germline CDR1 is LGHNA and CDR2 is YNFKEQ. CDR3 size: 16 residues.

The chain employs TRBV24-1 and TRBJ2-3; 8 bases match TRBD1. The trim removed 4 bases at V and 3 bases at J, leaving 5 bases unmatched. Germline-derived CDR1 and CDR2 are KGHDR and SFDVKD. This CDR3 has 15 residues. CDR3 residues: CATSEAGQGTDTQYF. Written as DNA, the CDR3 is TGTGCCACCAGTGAGGCCGGACAGGGTACAGATACGCAGTATTTT.

The chain is built from TRBV11-2 and TRBJ1-2; 8 bases fit TRBD1. From germline, CDR1 is SGHAT and CDR2 FQNNGV. J gave up 8 bases and V 5 bases, and 7 bases lay outside the gene matches. The CDR3 is made up of 13 amino acids. CDR3 sequence (DNA): TGTGCCAGCAGCAAGGACAGGGTCGGCGGCTACACCTTC. Its translation is CASSKDRVGGYTF.

CDR3 residues: CASSSGQGWNQPQHF. The CDR3 DNA is TGTGCCAGCAGCTCAGGACAGGGATGGAATCAGCCCCAGCATTTT. This rearrangement joins TRBV27 to TRBJ1-5; TRBD1 aligns across 8 bases. V was pared by 6 bases and J by 4 bases, with 8 bases of the junction left unmatched. The CDR3 has 15 amino acids. The germline V gene encodes CDR1 MNHEY and CDR2 SMNVEV (reference sequence).

This clone was detected once. The rearrangement uses TRBV18 and TRBJ2-4; 9 nucleotides agree with TRBD1. The CDR3 has 17 residues. From germline, CDR1 is KGHSH and CDR2 LQKENI. Trimming cost V 3 bases and J 6 bases; bases outside gene matches: 12. The CDR3 DNA follows: TGTGCCAGCTCACCCTTTGATGCGGGACAGGGCTTAAACATTCAGTACTTC. Its protein product is CASSPFDAGQGLNIQYF.

The chain uses TRBV5-1 and TRBJ2-7, with 7 bases that match TRBD2. CDR1 and CDR2 (germline): SGHRS, YFSETQ. The V segment lost 0 bases and the J segment 4 bases; nucleotides outside the gene matches: 7. There are 15 residues in the CDR3. The CDR3 DNA reads TGCGCCAGCAGCTTGGGCGGGAGTCGCAATTACGAGCAGTACTTC. Protein: CASSLGGSRNYEQYF.

The rearrangement uses TRBV3-1 (or the pseudogene TRBV3-2) and TRBJ1-2; perhaps TRBD1 as D (6 bases). With 0 bases removed from V and 5 bases from J, the gap between germline ends came to 10 bases. CDR3 length: 14 residues. From germline, CDR1 is LGHDT and CDR2 YNNKEL (reference sequence). The CDR3 DNA reads TGTGCCAGCAGCCAAGATGTGGGGGCTTATGGCTACACCTTC. Translating gives CASSQDVGAYGYTF.

CDR3 nucleotide sequence: TGTGCCAGCAGCTTGGCCCCAGGTGGTGCTGAAGCTTTCTTT. Translation gives CASSLAPGGAEAFF. The chain couples TRBV5-4 to TRBJ1-1; D is ambiguous. V was cut by 0 bases and J by 6 bases, with 12 bases left in between. The germline CDR1 and CDR2 sequences are SGHNT and YYREEE (reference sequence). The CDR3 is 14 amino acids.